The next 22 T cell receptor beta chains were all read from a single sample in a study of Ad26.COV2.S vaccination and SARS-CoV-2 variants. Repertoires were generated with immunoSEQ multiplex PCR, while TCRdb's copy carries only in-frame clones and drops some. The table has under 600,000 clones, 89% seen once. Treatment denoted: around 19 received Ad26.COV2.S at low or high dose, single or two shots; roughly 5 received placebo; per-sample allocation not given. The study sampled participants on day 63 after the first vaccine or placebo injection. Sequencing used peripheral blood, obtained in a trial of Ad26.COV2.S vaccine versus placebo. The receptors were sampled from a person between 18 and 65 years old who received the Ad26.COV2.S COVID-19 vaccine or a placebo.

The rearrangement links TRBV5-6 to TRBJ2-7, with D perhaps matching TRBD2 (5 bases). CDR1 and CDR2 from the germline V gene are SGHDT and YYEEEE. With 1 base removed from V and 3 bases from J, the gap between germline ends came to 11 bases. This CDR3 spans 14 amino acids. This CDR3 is CASSLNHRDYEQYF. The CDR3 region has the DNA TGTGCCAGCAGCTTGAACCACCGGGACTACGAGCAGTACTTC. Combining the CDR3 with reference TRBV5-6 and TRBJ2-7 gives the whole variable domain DAGVTQSPTHLIKTRGQQVTLRCSPKSGHDTVSWYQQALGQGPQFIFQYYEEEERQRGNFPDRFSGHQFPNYSSELNVNALLLGDSALYLCASSLNHRDYEQYFGPGTRLTVT.

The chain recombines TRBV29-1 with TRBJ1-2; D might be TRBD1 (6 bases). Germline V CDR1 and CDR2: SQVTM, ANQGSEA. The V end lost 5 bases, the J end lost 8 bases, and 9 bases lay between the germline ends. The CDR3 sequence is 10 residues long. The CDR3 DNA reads TGCAGCGTTAACAGGGACGGCTACACCTTC. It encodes CSVNRDGYTF.

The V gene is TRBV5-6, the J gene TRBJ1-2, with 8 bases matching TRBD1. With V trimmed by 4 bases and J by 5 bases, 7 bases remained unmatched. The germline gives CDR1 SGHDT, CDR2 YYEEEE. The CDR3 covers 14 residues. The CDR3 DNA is TGTGCCAGCAGCCCACCAGGACAGGGTTATGGCTACACCTTC. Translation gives CASSPPGQGYGYTF.

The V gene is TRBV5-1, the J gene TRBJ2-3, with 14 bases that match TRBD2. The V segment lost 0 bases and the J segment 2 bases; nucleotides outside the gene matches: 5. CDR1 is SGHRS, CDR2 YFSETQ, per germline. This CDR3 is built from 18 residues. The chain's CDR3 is CASSLGLAGGPYTDTQYF. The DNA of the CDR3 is TGCGCCAGCAGCTTGGGACTAGCGGGAGGGCCATACACAGATACGCAGTATTTT.

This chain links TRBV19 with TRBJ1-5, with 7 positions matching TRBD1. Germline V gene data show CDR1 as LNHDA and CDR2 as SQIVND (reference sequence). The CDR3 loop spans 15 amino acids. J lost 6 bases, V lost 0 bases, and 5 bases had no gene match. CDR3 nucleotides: TGTGCCAGTAGTATAGAAGCAGGGGGAGGTCAGCCCCAGCATTTT. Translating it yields CASSIEAGGGQPQHF.

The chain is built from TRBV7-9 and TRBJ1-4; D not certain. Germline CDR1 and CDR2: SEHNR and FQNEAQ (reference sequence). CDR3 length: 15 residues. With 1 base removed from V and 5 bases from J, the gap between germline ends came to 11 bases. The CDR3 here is CASSLGMSENEKLFF. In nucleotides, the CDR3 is TGTGCCAGCAGCTTAGGGATGTCAGAAAATGAAAAACTGTTTTTT.

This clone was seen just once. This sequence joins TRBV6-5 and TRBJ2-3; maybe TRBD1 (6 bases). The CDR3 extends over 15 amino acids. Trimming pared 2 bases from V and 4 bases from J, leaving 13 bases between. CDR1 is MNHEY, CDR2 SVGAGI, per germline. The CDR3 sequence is CASSYRTQGADTQYF. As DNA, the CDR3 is TGTGCCAGCAGTTACCGGACACAGGGCGCAGATACGCAGTATTTT.

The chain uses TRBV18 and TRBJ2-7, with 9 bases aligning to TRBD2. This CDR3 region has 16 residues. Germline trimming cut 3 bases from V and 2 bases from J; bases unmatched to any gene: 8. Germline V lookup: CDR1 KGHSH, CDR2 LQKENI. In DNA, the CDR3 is TGTGCCAGCTCACCGGTGGCTAGCGGGACAACCTACGAGCAGTACTTC. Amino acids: CASSPVASGTTYEQYF.

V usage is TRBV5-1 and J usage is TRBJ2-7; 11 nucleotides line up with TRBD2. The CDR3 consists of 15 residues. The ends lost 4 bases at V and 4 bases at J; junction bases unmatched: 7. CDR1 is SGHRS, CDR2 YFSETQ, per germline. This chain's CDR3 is CASSIAGGPSYEQYF. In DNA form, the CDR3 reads TGCGCCAGCAGCATAGCGGGAGGGCCGAGTTACGAGCAGTACTTC.

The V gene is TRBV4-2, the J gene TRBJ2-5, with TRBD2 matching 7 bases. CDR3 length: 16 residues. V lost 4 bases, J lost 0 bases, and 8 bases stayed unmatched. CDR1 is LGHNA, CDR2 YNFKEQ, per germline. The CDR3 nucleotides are TGTGCCAGCAGCCCGATTCGGGCGGGAGACCAAGAGACCCAGTACTTC. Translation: CASSPIRAGDQETQYF.

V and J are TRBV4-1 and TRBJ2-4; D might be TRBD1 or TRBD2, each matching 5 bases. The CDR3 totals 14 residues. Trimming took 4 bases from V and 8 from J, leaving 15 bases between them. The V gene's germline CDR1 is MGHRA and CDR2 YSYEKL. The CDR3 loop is CASSPLAGTDIQYF. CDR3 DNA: TGCGCCAGCAGCCCCCTGGCAGGGACGGACATTCAGTACTTC.

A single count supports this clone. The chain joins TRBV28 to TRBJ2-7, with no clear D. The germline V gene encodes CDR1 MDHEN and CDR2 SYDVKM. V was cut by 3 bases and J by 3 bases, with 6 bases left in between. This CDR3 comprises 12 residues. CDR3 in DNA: TGTGCCAGCAGTTTTGGGAACTACGAGCAGTACTTC. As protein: CASSFGNYEQYF.

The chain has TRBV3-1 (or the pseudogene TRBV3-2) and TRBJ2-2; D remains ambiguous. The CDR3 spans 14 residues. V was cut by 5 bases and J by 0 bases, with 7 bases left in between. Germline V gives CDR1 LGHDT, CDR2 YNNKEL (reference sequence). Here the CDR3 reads CASSSRPNTGELFF. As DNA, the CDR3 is TGTGCCAGCAGCTCGAGACCGAACACCGGGGAGCTGTTTTTT.

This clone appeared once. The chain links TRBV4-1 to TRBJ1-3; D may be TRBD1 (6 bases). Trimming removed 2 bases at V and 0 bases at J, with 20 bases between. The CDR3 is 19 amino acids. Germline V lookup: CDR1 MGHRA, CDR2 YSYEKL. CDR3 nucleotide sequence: TGCGCCAGCAGCCAACTCGCCACTCTTGGACAGTCCTCTGGAAACACCATATATTTT. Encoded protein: CASSQLATLGQSSGNTIYF.

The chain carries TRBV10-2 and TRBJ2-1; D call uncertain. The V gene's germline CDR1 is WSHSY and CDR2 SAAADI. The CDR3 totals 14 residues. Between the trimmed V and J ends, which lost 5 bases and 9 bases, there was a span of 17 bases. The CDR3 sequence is CASSLNGVEGEQFF. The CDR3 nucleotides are TGCGCCAGCAGTCTTAACGGCGTAGAAGGTGAGCAGTTCTTC.

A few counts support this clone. CDR3 loop: CASSMGQGFEKLFF. In nucleotides, the CDR3 is TGTGCCAGTAGTATGGGACAGGGTTTTGAAAAACTGTTTTTT. The chain recombines TRBV19 with TRBJ1-4, with 9 nucleotides matching TRBD1. The CDR3 loop spans 14 amino acids. J lost 7 bases, V lost 3 bases, and 3 bases had no gene match. Germline V gives CDR1 LNHDA, CDR2 SQIVND (reference sequence). Based on the CDR3 plus reference TRBV19 and TRBJ1-4, the full variable domain is DGGITQSPKYLFRKEGQNVTLSCEQNLNHDAMYWYRQDPGQGLRLIYYSQIVNDFQKGDIAEGYSVSREKKESFPLTVTSAQKNPTAFYLCASSMGQGFEKLFFGSGTQLSVL.

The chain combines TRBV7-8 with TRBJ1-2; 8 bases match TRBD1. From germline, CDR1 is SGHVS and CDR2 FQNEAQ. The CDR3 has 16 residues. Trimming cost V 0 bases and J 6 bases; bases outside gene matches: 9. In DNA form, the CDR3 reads TGTGCCAGCAGCTTAGCTCGGGTCGAGACAGGGGATGGCTACACCTTC. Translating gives CASSLARVETGDGYTF. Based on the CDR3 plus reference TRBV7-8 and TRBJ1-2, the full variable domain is GAGVSQSPRYKVAKRGQDVALRCDPISGHVSLFWYQQALGQGPEFLTYFQNEAQLDKSGLPSDRFFAERPEGSVSTLKIQRTQQEDSAVYLCASSLARVETGDGYTFGSGTRLTVV.

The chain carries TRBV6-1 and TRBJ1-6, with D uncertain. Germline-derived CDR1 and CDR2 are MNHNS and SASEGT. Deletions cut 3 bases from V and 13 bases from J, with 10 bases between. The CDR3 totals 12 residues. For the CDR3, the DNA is TGTGCCAGCAGTGACACTACTCGGCCCCTCCACTTT. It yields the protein CASSDTTRPLHF.

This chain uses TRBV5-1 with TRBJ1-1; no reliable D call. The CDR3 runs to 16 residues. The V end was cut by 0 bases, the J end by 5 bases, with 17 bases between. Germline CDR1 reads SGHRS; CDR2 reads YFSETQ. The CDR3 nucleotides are TGCGCCAGCAGCTTGGATCCCGCAGGTCCGTGGACTGAAGCTTTCTTT. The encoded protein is CASSLDPAGPWTEAFF.

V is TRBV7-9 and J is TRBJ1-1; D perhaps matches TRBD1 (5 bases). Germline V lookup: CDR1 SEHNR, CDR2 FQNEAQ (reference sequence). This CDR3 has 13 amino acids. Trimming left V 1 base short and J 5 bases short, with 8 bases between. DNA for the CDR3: TGTGCCAGCAGCTTAGGGACACTTACTGAAGCTTTCTTT. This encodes CASSLGTLTEAFF.

The DNA of the CDR3 is TGTGCCAGCAGAGACAGGTACAATAGCAATCAGCCCCAGCATTTT. Translating gives CASRDRYNSNQPQHF. This sequence joins TRBV2 and TRBJ1-5, with D possibly being TRBD1 (6 bases). Germline CDR1 is SNHLY and CDR2 is FYNNEI. Deletions cut 6 bases from V and 0 bases from J, with 12 bases between. The CDR3 spans 15 residues.

CDR3 sequence (DNA): TGTGCCTGGAGTGGGACAGGCTATGGCTACACCTTC. Amino acids: CAWSGTGYGYTF. The chain carries TRBV30 and TRBJ1-2; 7 bases align to TRBD1. Per the germline V gene, CDR1 is GTSNPN and CDR2 is SVGIG (reference sequence). The CDR3 has 12 residues. J was trimmed by 4 bases and V by 1 base; bases with no gene match: 0.